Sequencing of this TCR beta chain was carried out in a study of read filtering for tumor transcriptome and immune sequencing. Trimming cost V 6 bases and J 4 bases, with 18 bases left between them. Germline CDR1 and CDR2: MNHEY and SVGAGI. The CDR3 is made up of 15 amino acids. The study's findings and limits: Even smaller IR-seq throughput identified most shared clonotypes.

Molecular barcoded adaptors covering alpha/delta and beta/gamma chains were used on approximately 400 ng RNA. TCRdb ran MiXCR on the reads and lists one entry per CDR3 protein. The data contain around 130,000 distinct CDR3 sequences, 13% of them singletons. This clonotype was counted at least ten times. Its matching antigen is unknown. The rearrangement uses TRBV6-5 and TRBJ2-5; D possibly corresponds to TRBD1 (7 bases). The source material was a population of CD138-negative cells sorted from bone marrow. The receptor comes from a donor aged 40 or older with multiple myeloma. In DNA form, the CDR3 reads TGTGCCAGCAGGTCCGGGACAGCGGGCAGAGAGACCCAGTACTTC. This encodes CASRSGTAGRETQYF.